This T cell receptor beta chain was captured in a study of post-analysis software for immune sequencing data. This clonotype was observed a few times. Its target is unknown. Carried by the TCR beta cDNA libraries were unique molecular identifiers. TCRdb ran MiXCR on the PCR reads and lists one entry per CDR3 protein. The sample yields about half a million distinct CDR3 sequences, roughly 45% seen once. With V trimmed by 5 bases and J by 3 bases, 8 bases remained unmatched. CDR1 is KGHSH, CDR2 LQKENI, per germline. The CDR3 sequence is 15 residues long. General observations from the study: When patients were compared with controls, about five TRBV segments were more frequent, TRBV5-6, TRBV5-1 and TRBV20-1 among them.

The receptor was isolated from a girl aged 5 to 17 with multiple sclerosis. Input material: blood. The chain couples TRBV18 to TRBJ2-7, with 9 bases matching TRBD2. This chain's CDR3 is CASSSIAGAGYEQYF. The CDR3 DNA follows: TGTGCCAGCTCATCAATAGCGGGAGCGGGCTACGAGCAGTACTTC.